The clone carrying this TCR beta chain was counted a single time. Its antigen remains unknown. Germline and genes: mouse. The CDR3 end is not reached by the read, which stops 1 residue before it; the germline J gene fills it in. This entry is derived from a study of tissue T cells after allogeneic stem cell transplantation. This CDR3 is built from 15 residues. The germline gives CDR1 NNHDY, CDR2 SYVADS. Germline trimming cut 0 bases from V and 2 bases from J; bases unmatched to any gene: 3. Study results and limitations: In patients and mice, blood and spleen missed much of tissue repertoire.

TCRdb's table, derived via immunoSEQ multiplex PCR, lists solely in-frame clones and lacks some. There are about 17,000 clones in the sample; 60% to 75% occur only once, and approximately 0.93% lies in the top ten. What was sequenced was spleen. This clonotype was sampled from a female BALB/c mouse in good health. Strain MHC haplotype: H2-d. The genes are TRBV13-3 and TRBJ2-5; 7 nucleotides align to TRBD2. The CDR3 bases that were read are TGTGCCAGCAGTGATGCCGGGACTGTCCAAGACACCCAGTAC. This gives the protein CASSDAGTVQDTQY. The full CDR3 reads CASSDAGTVQDTQYF.